Reported below is one T cell receptor beta chain. This sample was taken from a study of prognosis after radiotherapy for stage I lung cancer. For the study at large: Oligometastatic NSCLC after surgical resection of the primary tumor was present in roughly five patients, while newly diagnosed primary stage I lung tumors were present in 11 to 15. It was considered that all non-small cell lung cancer patients were medically inoperable. SBRT radiotherapy used 3 to 5 fractions and a biologically effective dose of at least 100 Gy.

The CDR3 runs 15 residues. The germline V gene encodes CDR1 SGHTA and CDR2 FQGNSA. The V gene end was trimmed by 5 bases and the J gene end by 6 bases; junction bases not matched to a gene: 6. It was by two-round multiplex PCR that TCR beta CDR3 was amplified from genomic DNA. Gene-specific primers for each TRBV and TRBJ gene drove first-round PCR. Second-round PCR employed universal primers. In TCRdb, the multiplex PCR reads were re-called with MiXCR into one record per CDR3 protein. The sample consists of fewer than 40,000 distinct CDR3 sequences, 40% to 50% of them appearing once. The chain is built from TRBV7-2 and TRBJ2-3, with 12 nucleotides matching TRBD2. Sequencing was performed on PBMCs, taken before or after stereotactic body radiation therapy (not recorded which). The sequence came from a donor over 45 with non-small cell lung cancer. The CDR3 DNA reads as TGTGCCAGCAGCCCTGGGACTAGCGGGCGCGATACGCAGTATTTT. Its translation: CASSPGTSGRDTQYF. The complete variable domain, with remaining parts taken from reference TRBV7-2 and TRBJ2-3, reads GAGVSQSPSNKVTEKGKDVELRCDPISGHTALYWYRQSLGQGLEFLIYFQGNSAPDKSGLPSDRFSAERTGGSVSTLTIQRTQQEDSAVYLCASSPGTSGRDTQYFGPGTRLTVL.